What follows are 3 T cell receptor beta chains derived from one specimen sequenced in a study of T cell repertoires in cytomegalovirus infection. TCRdb reanalysed the reads using MiXCR and keeps one entry per CDR3 protein. The sample yields some 800,000 distinct CDR3 sequences, about 29% seen once. Their antigens are not known. Specimen: cultured CD8+ T cells from PBMCs, collected from culture after CMV antigen stimulation. The source of these receptors is a human donor in good health (CMV status not recorded). Some clones in this sample may be carry-over from other donors' samples.

J is TRBJ2-1 and V is TRBV20-1; D is perhaps TRBD2 (5 bases). The CDR3 spans 12 residues. V lost 2 bases and J lost 9, with 11 bases in between. The germline gives CDR1 DFQATT, CDR2 SNEGSKA (reference sequence). CDR3 in DNA: TGCAGTGCTAGAATTAGCGAGAGTGAGCAGTTCTTC. Translating it yields CSARISESEQFF.

CDR3 loop: CAISGPSGNEQFF. As DNA, the CDR3 is TGTGCCATCAGCGGACCTTCAGGGAATGAGCAGTTCTTC. The chain joins TRBV10-3 to TRBJ2-1; D is possibly TRBD1 (5 bases). Trimming removed 6 bases at V and 7 bases at J, with 13 bases between. The CDR3 runs to 13 residues. Germline V gives CDR1 ENHRY, CDR2 SYGVKD.

The chain carries TRBV7-3 and TRBJ1-2; a possible D gene is TRBD1 (5 bases). Germline V gene sequence: CDR1 SGHTA, CDR2 FQGTGA. The ends were cut back, 1 base at V and 6 bases at J, with 9 bases in the middle. The CDR3 has 13 amino acids. This CDR3 reads CASSLIKGDGYTF. The DNA for the CDR3 is TGTGCCAGCAGCTTAATTAAAGGGGATGGCTACACCTTC.